This TCR beta chain was sequenced during a study of blood T cell repertoires in COVID-19. About the study: Sites across the United States, Italy and Spain contributed samples from acute and convalescent COVID-19. PBMCs, B-cell-depleted T cells, or T cells provided the cDNA or gDNA that made up the material.

Original data processing: How many nucleated cells were present was estimated from reference gene primer amplification. Measured with immunoSEQ multiplex PCR; TCRdb has only the in-frame clones, and not every one. The V and J calls and clone size come from that table; D and trimming were worked out from the DNA. The sample yields around 190,000 clones, 87% seen once. This study enrolled people aged 18 to 89 from about two dozen US geographic areas. The germline CDR1 and CDR2 sequences are LGHDT and YNNKEL (reference sequence). V gave up 4 bases and J gave up 2 bases; unmatched junction bases: 2. The CDR3 length is 13 residues.

The source material was PBMCs or T cells enriched from blood (not recorded which). The receptor comes from a young man with acute COVID-19. The V gene is TRBV3-1 (or the pseudogene TRBV3-2), the J gene TRBJ2-7; 7 bases align to TRBD2. For the CDR3, the DNA is TGTGCCAGCAGCCCAGGGACTACCTACGAGCAGTACTTC. This translates into CASSPGTTYEQYF.